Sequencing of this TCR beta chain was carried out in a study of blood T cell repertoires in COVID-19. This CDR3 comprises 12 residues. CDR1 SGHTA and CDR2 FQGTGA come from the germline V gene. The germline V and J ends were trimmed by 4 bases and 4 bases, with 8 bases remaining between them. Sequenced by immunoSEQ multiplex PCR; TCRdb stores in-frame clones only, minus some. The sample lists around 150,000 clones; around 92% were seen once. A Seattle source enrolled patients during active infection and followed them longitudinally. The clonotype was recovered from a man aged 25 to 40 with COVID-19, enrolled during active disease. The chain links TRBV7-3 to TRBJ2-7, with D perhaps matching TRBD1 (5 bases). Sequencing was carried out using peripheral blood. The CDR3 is CASSSPGYEQYF. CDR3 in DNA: TGTGCCAGCAGCTCCCCAGGGTACGAGCAGTACTTC.